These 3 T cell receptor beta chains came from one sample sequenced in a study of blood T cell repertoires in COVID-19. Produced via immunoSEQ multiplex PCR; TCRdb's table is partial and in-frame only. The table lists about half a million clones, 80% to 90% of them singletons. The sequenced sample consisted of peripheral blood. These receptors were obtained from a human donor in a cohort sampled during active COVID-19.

CDR3 nucleotides: TGTGCCAGCAGCTCTACCAGGGGAACGACAGATACGCAGTATTTT. Amino acid sequence: CASSSTRGTTDTQYF. V usage is TRBV7-9 and J usage is TRBJ2-3, with D tentatively TRBD1 (6 bases). Germline CDR1 and CDR2: SEHNR and FQNEAQ (reference sequence). The CDR3 has 15 amino acids. The V gene lost 4 bases and the J gene lost 3 bases, with 14 bases spanning the gap. The full variable domain, completed using reference TRBV7-9 and TRBJ2-3, is DTGVSQNPRHKITKRGQNVTFRCDPISEHNRLYWYRQTLGQGPEFLTYFQNEAQLEKSRLLSDRFSAERPKGSFSTLEIQRTEQGDSAMYLCASSSTRGTTDTQYFGPGTRLTVL.

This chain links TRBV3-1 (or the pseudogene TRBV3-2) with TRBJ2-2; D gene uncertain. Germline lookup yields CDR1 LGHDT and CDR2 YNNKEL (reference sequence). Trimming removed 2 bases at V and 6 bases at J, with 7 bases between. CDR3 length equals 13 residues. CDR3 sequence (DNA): TGTGCCAGCAGCCAACTATTCGCCGGGGAGCTGTTTTTT. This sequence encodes CASSQLFAGELFF.

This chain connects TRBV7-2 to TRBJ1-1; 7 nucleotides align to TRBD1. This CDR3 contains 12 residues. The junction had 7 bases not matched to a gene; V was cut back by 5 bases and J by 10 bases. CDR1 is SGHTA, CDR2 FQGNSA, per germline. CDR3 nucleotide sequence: TGTGCCAGCAGCGTTTCCAGGGGGAGAGCTTTCTTT. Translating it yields CASSVSRGRAFF.